The rows below give T cell receptor beta chains drawn from one sample of a study of tumor-infiltrating lymphocytes in oesophageal squamous cell carcinoma. MiXCR was run by TCRdb on the PCR reads, yielding one entry per CDR3 protein. The table lists 23,000 or so distinct CDR3 sequences, approximately 34% of them singletons. Sample: esophageal tumor tissue. The receptors derive from a female donor with esophageal squamous cell carcinoma. The CDR3 runs from the conserved cysteine through the conserved F or W. Each record gives: clone size, D gene, V gene, CDR3 length, J gene, CDR3 DNA, CDR3 protein. D genes are given only for firm matches. A row's size may be missing; if present it is once, few, many or a size class.

abundance: -
d_gene: TRBD2
v_gene: TRBV7-2
len: 14
j_gene: TRBJ2-3
CDR3nt: TGTGCCAGCAGCTTAGTTCGGGGAGGGGATACGCAGTATTTT
CDR3aa: CASSLVRGGDTQYF

abundance: many
d_gene: TRBD2
v_gene: TRBV10-3
len: 15
j_gene: TRBJ2-2
CDR3nt: TGTGCCATCAGTGAGTTAGCGGGAGGAGCCGGGGAGCTGTTTTTT
CDR3aa: CAISELAGGAGELFF

abundance: many
d_gene: TRBD1
v_gene: TRBV7-3
len: 13
j_gene: TRBJ1-1
CDR3nt: TGTGCCAGCAGCTTATCCAGGGGGACTGAAGCTTTCTTT
CDR3aa: CASSLSRGTEAFF

abundance: -
d_gene: -
v_gene: TRBV5-5
len: 14
j_gene: TRBJ1-5
CDR3nt: TGTGCCAGCAGCTTGGAGTCAGGGCCAGCCGTCCAGCATTTT
CDR3aa: CASSLESGPAVQHF

abundance: few
d_gene: TRBD2
v_gene: TRBV20-1
len: 15
j_gene: TRBJ2-1
CDR3nt: TGCAGTGCGAGGTCCGGGACTAGCTCCTACAATGAGCAGTTCTTC
CDR3aa: CSARSGTSSYNEQFF

abundance: -
d_gene: TRBD2
v_gene: TRBV14
len: 16
j_gene: TRBJ2-1
CDR3nt: TGTGCCAGCAGCCAAGAAGGACTAGCGGGAAGGATTGAGCAGTTCTTC
CDR3aa: CASSQEGLAGRIEQFF

abundance: many
d_gene: -
v_gene: TRBV5-4
len: 12
j_gene: TRBJ2-1
CDR3nt: TGTGCCAGCAGCCCTACAAGCCATGAGCAGTTCTTC
CDR3aa: CASSPTSHEQFF

abundance: medium-sized
d_gene: -
v_gene: TRBV7-3
len: 17
j_gene: TRBJ2-7
CDR3nt: TGTGCCAGCAGCTCACGTCCCCCCCGGGACTTAAACTACGAGCAGTACTTC
CDR3aa: CASSSRPPRDLNYEQYF

abundance: many
d_gene: TRBD2
v_gene: TRBV27
len: 14
j_gene: TRBJ2-5
CDR3nt: TGTGCCAGCAGTGAGGGGGTAGCGGGGCAGACCCAGTACTTC
CDR3aa: CASSEGVAGQTQYF

abundance: many
d_gene: -
v_gene: TRBV28
len: 13
j_gene: TRBJ2-1
CDR3nt: TGTGCCAGCAGTTTCGGGTCCTACAATGAGCAGTTCTTC
CDR3aa: CASSFGSYNEQFF

abundance: many
d_gene: TRBD1
v_gene: TRBV7-6
len: 16
j_gene: TRBJ2-7
CDR3nt: TGTGCCAGCAGCGCCTCATACAGGGGAGCCTACAATGAGCAGTACTTC
CDR3aa: CASSASYRGAYNEQYF

abundance: -
d_gene: TRBD2
v_gene: TRBV7-3
len: 16
j_gene: TRBJ2-1
CDR3nt: TGTGCCAGCAGCTTAACGGGGCTAGCGGGCTCCAATGAGCAGTTCTTC
CDR3aa: CASSLTGLAGSNEQFF

abundance: many
d_gene: TRBD2
v_gene: TRBV6-1
len: 16
j_gene: TRBJ2-7
CDR3nt: TGTGCCAGCAGTCTAGCGGGAGGGCCCCGCGTCTACGAGCAGTACTTC
CDR3aa: CASSLAGGPRVYEQYF

abundance: -
d_gene: -
v_gene: TRBV4-2
len: 17
j_gene: TRBJ2-7
CDR3nt: TGTGCCAGCAGCCAAGAGGTAGATGGGGGGACTTACAATGAGCAGTACTTC
CDR3aa: CASSQEVDGGTYNEQYF

abundance: many
d_gene: TRBD2
v_gene: TRBV2
len: 14
j_gene: TRBJ2-1
CDR3nt: TGTGCCAGCAGTGCTGGGACTAGTAACAATGAGCAGTTCTTC
CDR3aa: CASSAGTSNNEQFF

abundance: -
d_gene: -
v_gene: TRBV6-5
len: 14
j_gene: TRBJ1-2
CDR3nt: TGTGCCAGCAGTGATGCCGGGCTGGGGTATGGCTACACCTTC
CDR3aa: CASSDAGLGYGYTF

abundance: many
d_gene: TRBD1
v_gene: TRBV19
len: 15
j_gene: TRBJ2-5
CDR3nt: TGTGCCAGTACTACGACAGGGGGAGGGCAAGAGACCCAGTACTTC
CDR3aa: CASTTTGGGQETQYF

abundance: few
d_gene: -
v_gene: TRBV28
len: 12
j_gene: TRBJ1-6
CDR3nt: TGTGCCAGCAGTTTAGGGGGGGGGCTCCTCCACTTT
CDR3aa: CASSLGGGLLHF

abundance: -
d_gene: -
v_gene: TRBV28
len: 12
j_gene: TRBJ2-1
CDR3nt: TGTGCCAGCAGTCCCCAACTCAATGAGCAGTTCTTC
CDR3aa: CASSPQLNEQFF

abundance: few
d_gene: TRBD2
v_gene: TRBV28
len: 15
j_gene: TRBJ2-7
CDR3nt: TGTGCCAGCACCCTATATTTGGGGGGGAACTACGAGCAGTACTTC
CDR3aa: CASTLYLGGNYEQYF

abundance: -
d_gene: TRBD2
v_gene: TRBV30
len: 12
j_gene: TRBJ2-4
CDR3nt: TGTGCCTGGAGGCCCCCCAGCGGGGAGCAGTACTTC
CDR3aa: CAWRPPSGEQYF

abundance: many
d_gene: TRBD1
v_gene: TRBV19
len: 16
j_gene: TRBJ1-5
CDR3nt: TGTGCCAGTAGTGTCACAGGGGGCGTGGGCAATCAGCCCCAGCATTTT
CDR3aa: CASSVTGGVGNQPQHF

abundance: -
d_gene: -
v_gene: TRBV2
len: 11
j_gene: TRBJ2-5
CDR3nt: TGTGCCAGCGACAGGACGGAGACCCAGTACTTC
CDR3aa: CASDRTETQYF

abundance: -
d_gene: -
v_gene: TRBV24-1
len: 14
j_gene: TRBJ2-7
CDR3nt: TGTGCCACCAGTGGGGAGGACAGGACACGGGAGCAGTACTTC
CDR3aa: CATSGEDRTREQYF

abundance: -
d_gene: -
v_gene: TRBV7-6
len: 14
j_gene: TRBJ1-1
CDR3nt: TGTGCCAGCAGCTTAGGCCAGAATACTAGGGAAGCTTTCTTT
CDR3aa: CASSLGQNTREAFF

abundance: medium-sized
d_gene: TRBD1
v_gene: TRBV7-9
len: 15
j_gene: TRBJ2-7
CDR3nt: TGTGCCAGCAGCAACCGGGACAGGGGCTCCTACGAGCAGTACTTC
CDR3aa: CASSNRDRGSYEQYF

abundance: many
d_gene: -
v_gene: TRBV7-9
len: 16
j_gene: TRBJ2-5
CDR3nt: TGTGCCAGCAGCTTAGGCGTAGGGGGGGGTCGGGAGACCCAGTACTTC
CDR3aa: CASSLGVGGGRETQYF

abundance: medium-sized
d_gene: -
v_gene: TRBV7-9
len: 11
j_gene: TRBJ2-5
CDR3nt: TGTGCCAGCACTAACGCGGAGACCCAGTACTTC
CDR3aa: CASTNAETQYF

abundance: once
d_gene: -
v_gene: TRBV28
len: 12
j_gene: TRBJ1-2
CDR3nt: TGTGCCAGCAGTTTAATGTCCCGTGGCTACACCTTC
CDR3aa: CASSLMSRGYTF

abundance: many
d_gene: -
v_gene: TRBV6-1
len: 15
j_gene: TRBJ1-4
CDR3nt: TGTGCCAGCAGTGAAGGTAAGGGAGGGAGTGAAAAACTGTTTTTT
CDR3aa: CASSEGKGGSEKLFF

abundance: few
d_gene: -
v_gene: TRBV7-6
len: 14
j_gene: TRBJ2-2
CDR3nt: TGTGCCAGCAGCGCACAGGGTTGGACCGGGGAGCTGTTTTTT
CDR3aa: CASSAQGWTGELFF

abundance: few
d_gene: -
v_gene: TRBV4-1
len: 13
j_gene: TRBJ1-2
CDR3nt: TGCGCCAGCAGTCGTGCGCCGGCTCATGGCTACACCTTC
CDR3aa: CASSRAPAHGYTF

abundance: -
d_gene: -
v_gene: TRBV28
len: 13
j_gene: TRBJ2-4
CDR3nt: TGTGCCAGCCTCAGTTCAGACAAAAACATTCAGTACTTC
CDR3aa: CASLSSDKNIQYF

abundance: -
d_gene: -
v_gene: TRBV15
len: 14
j_gene: TRBJ1-1
CDR3nt: TGTGCCACCAGCAGAGATCTGGGGGGTACTGAAGCTTTCTTT
CDR3aa: CATSRDLGGTEAFF

abundance: few
d_gene: TRBD2
v_gene: TRBV18
len: 14
j_gene: TRBJ2-4
CDR3nt: TGTGCCAGCTCACCAATAGCGGGAGGCAATGAGCAGTCCTTC
CDR3aa: CASSPIAGGNEQSF

abundance: -
d_gene: -
v_gene: TRBV12-3/TRBV12-4
len: 13
j_gene: TRBJ1-2
CDR3nt: TGTGCCAGCAGTTTAGGGGAGGACTATGGCTACACCTTC
CDR3aa: CASSLGEDYGYTF

abundance: -
d_gene: -
v_gene: TRBV5-4
len: 13
j_gene: TRBJ1-2
CDR3nt: TGTGCCAGCAGCTTGGCCCCCCTGGGTGGCTACACCTTC
CDR3aa: CASSLAPLGGYTF

abundance: -
d_gene: TRBD1
v_gene: TRBV9
len: 14
j_gene: TRBJ2-7
CDR3nt: TGTGCCAGCAGCTCAGCCGGGACAGGGTACGAGCAGTACTTC
CDR3aa: CASSSAGTGYEQYF

abundance: few
d_gene: -
v_gene: TRBV18
len: 14
j_gene: TRBJ2-3
CDR3nt: TGTGCCAGCTCACCACCCGCTAGCACAGATACGCAGTATTTT
CDR3aa: CASSPPASTDTQYF

abundance: -
d_gene: -
v_gene: TRBV7-8
len: 14
j_gene: TRBJ2-7
CDR3nt: TGTGCCAGCAGCTGGGGGACTGAGTCCTACGAGCAGTACTTC
CDR3aa: CASSWGTESYEQYF

abundance: once
d_gene: -
v_gene: TRBV7-9
len: 14
j_gene: TRBJ2-7
CDR3nt: TGTGCCAGCAGCTTTGCCGAGACGAATTCACCCCTCCACTTC
CDR3aa: CASSFAETNSPLHF

abundance: -
d_gene: TRBD1
v_gene: TRBV6-1
len: 15
j_gene: TRBJ2-1
CDR3nt: TGTGCCAGCAGTATCGACAGGGTGGACTGCAATGAGCAGTTCTTC
CDR3aa: CASSIDRVDCNEQFF